The clone carrying this T cell receptor (beta chain) turned up a few times. Antigen specificity is unknown. TCRdb's copy holds only in-frame clones and misses some; the assay was immunoSEQ multiplex PCR. In the table there are 70,000 to 80,000 clones, more than 85% of which are singletons. The data originate from a study of PD-1 blockade in classical Hodgkin lymphoma. Study-level findings and limits: Patients with a complete response exhibited baseline diversity comparable to newly diagnosed patients. By cycle point C4D1, TCR diversity had risen significantly in CD4+ cells (but not CD8+ cells). Reported findings placed baseline TCR diversity lower in newly diagnosed patients (compared with healthy donors).

Germline lookup yields CDR1 LNHDA and CDR2 SQIVND (reference sequence). The CDR3 has 14 residues. Trimming took 3 bases from V and 0 from J, leaving 8 bases between them. The patients all showed relapse after autologous stem cell transplantation, while their brentuximab vedotin exposure varied. The specimen was peripheral blood mononuclear cells (PBMCs), collected at baseline. The sequence derives from a human donor with classical Hodgkin lymphoma. The chain carries TRBV19 and TRBJ1-1, with D hard to call. CDR3 amino acids: CASSILTMNTEAFF. DNA of the CDR3: TGTGCCAGTAGTATCTTAACCATGAACACTGAAGCTTTCTTT.